What follows are 30 T cell receptor beta chains derived from one specimen sequenced in a study of naive and memory T cell subsets. An oligonucleotide containing a UMI was ligated to the 3' end of TCR cDNA. The SP2 primer and nested alpha and beta constant region primers amplified ligated cDNA in four rounds. Using its own MiXCR run on the 5' RACE reads, TCRdb lists one record per CDR3 protein. The sample records 55,000 to 65,000 distinct CDR3 sequences, 7% to 8% being singletons. Source of these receptors: a female donor in good health.

The chain joins TRBV7-9 to TRBJ2-1; 13 bases agree with TRBD2. The CDR3 runs 17 residues. Germline V lookup: CDR1 SEHNR, CDR2 FQNEAQ (reference sequence). The V and J ends lost 5 bases and 3 bases, in that order; junction bases with no gene match: 7. This CDR3 is CASSPPTSGRIYNEQFF. In DNA form, the CDR3 reads TGTGCCAGCAGCCCCCCGACTAGCGGGAGGATCTACAATGAGCAGTTCTTC.

This clonotype was picked up a small number of times. J is TRBJ1-1 and V is TRBV6-5; the match to TRBD1 covers 7 bases. CDR3 length: 17 residues. The junction had 11 bases not matched to a gene; V was cut back by 2 bases and J by 2 bases. The V gene's germline CDR1 is MNHEY and CDR2 SVGAGI. In nucleotides, the CDR3 is TGTGCCAGCAGTTACGGATCGACAGGGACGGTTAACACTGAAGCTTTCTTT. As protein: CASSYGSTGTVNTEAFF.

This clonotype was counted ten times or more. The CDR3 coding sequence is TGTGCCAGCAGCTTACCGGGGGCGAATCAGCCCCAGCATTTT. It yields the protein CASSLPGANQPQHF. This chain links TRBV7-9 with TRBJ1-5; D is possibly TRBD1 (6 bases). The CDR3 is 14 residues long. The germline CDR1 and CDR2 sequences are SEHNR and FQNEAQ (reference sequence). V gave up 2 bases and J gave up 4 bases, with 9 bases separating them.

V gene TRBV14 combines with J gene TRBJ2-7; weak D call: TRBD2 (5 bases). The V end lost 0 bases, the J end lost 4 bases, and 13 bases lay between the germline ends. CDR1 is SGHDN, CDR2 FVKESK, per germline. This CDR3 comprises 15 residues. CDR3 in DNA: TGTGCCAGCAGCCAAGATCCGGGAACCCTTTACGAGCAGTACTTC. Its protein is CASSQDPGTLYEQYF.

This clonotype was recorded a few times. The chain employs TRBV29-1 and TRBJ2-1, with D maybe TRBD1 (6 bases). Germline loops: CDR1 SQVTM, CDR2 ANQGSEA. CDR3 length: 13 residues. Trimming took 7 bases from V and 8 from J, leaving 18 bases between them. CDR3 in DNA: TGCAGCGGCGGCCAGGGGCGCTTAGATGAGCAGTTCTTC. Translation gives CSGGQGRLDEQFF.

This clonotype has ten or more counts. The CDR3 here is CSARVGRGQFEAFF. The CDR3 DNA sequence: TGCAGTGCTAGAGTGGGCCGGGGACAGTTTGAAGCTTTCTTT. This rearrangement joins TRBV20-1 to TRBJ1-1; 7 nucleotides line up with TRBD1. Germline values: CDR1 DFQATT, CDR2 SNEGSKA (reference sequence). The CDR3 extends over 14 amino acids. V lost 1 base to trimming and J lost 7 bases; unmatched junction nucleotides: 9.

A few counts support this clonotype. V usage is TRBV6-2 or TRBV6-3 and J usage is TRBJ2-1; 10 positions match TRBD2. The CDR3 runs to 15 residues. Looked up from germline, CDR1 is MNHEY and CDR2 is SVGEGT. Germline trimming cut 6 bases from V and 2 bases from J; bases unmatched to any gene: 4. The CDR3 loop is CASRGLALTYNEQFF. Written as DNA, the CDR3 is TGTGCCAGCAGGGGACTAGCGTTAACCTACAATGAGCAGTTCTTC.

The gene calls are TRBV5-1 and TRBJ2-7; D is unclear. This CDR3 is 15 amino acids long. The ends were cut back, 0 bases at V and 3 bases at J, with 13 bases in the middle. Per the germline V gene, CDR1 is SGHRS and CDR2 is YFSETQ. The CDR3 DNA reads as TGCGCCAGCAGCTTGGTCTCAAGTGGCAGCTACGAGCAGTACTTC. Protein product: CASSLVSSGSYEQYF.

The chain has TRBV28 and TRBJ2-1; possibly TRBD2 for D (6 bases). Per germline, CDR1 MDHEN and CDR2 SYDVKM. This CDR3 has 11 residues. V was clipped by 10 bases and J by 4 bases, with 8 bases between them. The CDR3 DNA follows: TGTGCCACTCGGGAGTACAATGAGCAGTTCTTC. Protein sequence: CATREYNEQFF.

In its sample, this clonotype was seen a few times. V and J are TRBV29-1 and TRBJ2-1; D ambiguous. The V gene lost 5 bases and the J gene lost 0 bases, with 11 bases spanning the gap. Germline assignment: CDR1 SQVTM and CDR2 ANQGSEA. The CDR3 contains 14 residues. The chain's CDR3 is CSVPTLSSYNEQFF. For the CDR3, the DNA is TGCAGCGTTCCGACCCTTAGCTCCTACAATGAGCAGTTCTTC.

This clonotype came up a few times. The chain joins TRBV5-4 to TRBJ1-6; 8 positions match TRBD1. There are 17 residues in the CDR3. The junction had 12 bases not matched to a gene; V was cut back by 4 bases and J by 6 bases. Germline CDR1 is SGHNT and CDR2 is YYREEE (reference sequence). The CDR3 bases are TGTGCCAGCAGCCCTGGAACCCAGGGGGCCGGTAATTCACCCCTCCACTTT. This gives the protein CASSPGTQGAGNSPLHF.

This clonotype occurred many times. This chain connects TRBV6-1 to TRBJ2-1; unclear D gene. CDR1 is MNHNS, CDR2 SASEGT, per germline. This CDR3 comprises 12 residues. Trimming took 10 bases from V and 3 from J, leaving 10 bases between them. CDR3 nucleotides: TGTGCCACCATTCGTAGCTACAATGAGCAGTTCTTC. This gives the protein CATIRSYNEQFF.

This clonotype was picked up a small number of times. The V and J genes are TRBV18 and TRBJ1-6; 8 nucleotides align to TRBD1. The length of the CDR3 is 17 residues. V shed 4 bases and J 9 bases; nucleotides not matched to a gene: 14. Germline V lookup: CDR1 KGHSH, CDR2 LQKENI. The CDR3 DNA sequence: TGTGCCAGCTCACGACGGCCTGACACAGGGGGGGGTTCACCCCTCCACTTT. This encodes CASSRRPDTGGGSPLHF.

This chain connects TRBV12-3 or TRBV12-4 to TRBJ2-3; a possible D gene is TRBD2 (5 bases). The germline V and J ends were trimmed by 4 bases and 3 bases, with 20 bases remaining between them. This CDR3 spans 17 amino acids. The CDR3 region is CASSSGNPGGRTDTQYF. The DNA of the CDR3 is TGTGCCAGCAGTTCCGGGAACCCGGGCGGCAGAACAGATACGCAGTATTTT.

This clonotype was observed at least ten times. The chain couples TRBV6-5 to TRBJ2-7; D is uncertain. The CDR3 totals 13 residues. The V gene's germline CDR1 is MNHEY and CDR2 SVGAGI. The V end was cut by 6 bases, the J end by 1 base, with 10 bases between. The CDR3 nucleotides are TGTGCCAGCAGGCTAAGAGAGTCCTACGAGCAGTACTTC. It codes for CASRLRESYEQYF.

This clonotype was observed a few times. The chain employs TRBV27 and TRBJ1-1; 9 nucleotides line up with TRBD1. The CDR3 loop spans 14 amino acids. With 3 bases clipped from V and 5 bases from J, the junction kept 4 bases outside the gene matches. Per germline, CDR1 MNHEY and CDR2 SMNVEV (reference sequence). The chain's CDR3 is CASSLTGGGTEAFF. The CDR3 DNA follows: TGTGCCAGCAGTTTGACAGGGGGGGGGACTGAAGCTTTCTTT.

In DNA, the CDR3 is TGTGCCAGCAGCTTGTTTACAGGGTGGACTGAAGCTTTCTTT. Protein: CASSLFTGWTEAFF. The rearrangement joins TRBV5-6 to TRBJ1-1, with D maybe TRBD1 (6 bases). V was pared by 1 base and J by 5 bases, with 12 bases between. This CDR3 contains 14 residues. Germline lookup yields CDR1 SGHDT and CDR2 YYEEEE.

The sample holds a few counts of this clonotype. The chain couples TRBV7-9 to TRBJ1-1; D is ambiguous. Germline V gene data show CDR1 as SEHNR and CDR2 as FQNEAQ (reference sequence). The CDR3 runs to 12 residues. V lost 5 bases and J lost 11, with 15 bases in between. Here the CDR3 DNA reads TGTGCCAGCAGCCGCGACTCCAACGGCGCTTTCTTT. Translation: CASSRDSNGAFF.

This clonotype was observed a few times. The chain combines TRBV6-5 with TRBJ1-4, with D possibly being TRBD1 (5 bases). In germline, CDR1 is MNHEY, CDR2 SVGAGI. V was cut by 5 bases and J by 6 bases, with 10 bases left in between. The CDR3 is 13 residues long. Here the CDR3 reads CASSRRGDEKLFF. In DNA, the CDR3 is TGTGCCAGCAGTCGCCGGGGCGATGAAAAACTGTTTTTT.

The chain has TRBV14 and TRBJ2-5; TRBD2 agrees at 11 bases. Unmatched junction bases numbered 16, after V lost 0 bases and J lost 7 bases. The germline gives CDR1 SGHDN, CDR2 FVKESK. This CDR3 is 19 amino acids long. The CDR3 sequence: CASSQERRETSGDSGTQYF. The CDR3 DNA sequence: TGTGCCAGCAGCCAAGAAAGGCGGGAGACTAGCGGGGATTCTGGGACCCAGTACTTC.

This clonotype was seen many times. The V and J genes are TRBV20-1 and TRBJ1-2, with TRBD1 matching over 10 bases. Germline-derived CDR1 and CDR2 are DFQATT and SNEGSKA (reference sequence). CDR3 size: 17 residues. V was clipped by 3 bases and J by 2 bases; unmatched bases: 12. CDR3 coding DNA: TGCAGTGCTAGTCTGACGGGACAGGGGAAATCGAACTATGGCTACACCTTC. Residues: CSASLTGQGKSNYGYTF.

V and J are TRBV28 and TRBJ2-6; maybe TRBD2 (6 bases). The CDR3 totals 17 residues. V was shortened by 4 bases and J by 0 bases, with 13 bases between the two germline ends. CDR1 MDHEN and CDR2 SYDVKM come from the germline V gene. CDR3 nucleotide sequence: TGTGCCAGCAGTTGGGGGGTACCGAGCTCTGGGGCCAACGTCCTGACTTTC. Protein sequence: CASSWGVPSSGANVLTF. Supplemented by reference TRBV28 and TRBJ2-6, the full variable domain reads DVKVTQSSRYLVKRTGEKVFLECVQDMDHENMFWYRQDPGLGLRLIYFSYDVKMKEKGDIPEGYSVSREKKERFSLILESASTNQTSMYLCASSWGVPSSGANVLTFGAGSRLTVL.

The J gene is TRBJ2-1, the V gene TRBV6-4; 8 bases fit TRBD1. Trimming took 5 bases from V and 6 from J; bases not matched to a gene: 6. This CDR3 region has 14 residues. In germline, CDR1 is MRHNA, CDR2 SNTAGT. The CDR3 protein is CASSNQTGANEQFF. The CDR3 DNA reads TGTGCCAGCAGTAACCAGACAGGGGCCAATGAGCAGTTCTTC.

There are many counts of this clonotype. CDR3 region: CASSPSGPSTEKLFF. CDR3 nucleotide sequence: TGTGCCAGTAGCCCTTCCGGACCTTCGACTGAAAAACTGTTTTTT. The chain couples TRBV19 to TRBJ1-4; no definite D call. CDR1 and CDR2 from the germline V gene are LNHDA and SQIVND (reference sequence). V dropped 6 bases and J dropped 7 bases, with 18 bases sitting between them. This CDR3 spans 15 amino acids.

The chain recombines TRBV28 with TRBJ1-5; TRBD1 might be the D (5 bases). Trimming shortened V by 6 bases and J by 4 bases, and 13 bases separated the two germline ends. The CDR3 is 14 residues long. Germline V gives CDR1 MDHEN, CDR2 SYDVKM. The chain's CDR3 is CASRFRDSNQPQHF. The CDR3 DNA is TGTGCCAGCAGATTCCGGGACTCTAATCAGCCCCAGCATTTT.

There are many counts of this clonotype. The chain is built from TRBV27 and TRBJ2-1; 9 bases fit TRBD2. Germline-derived CDR1 and CDR2 are MNHEY and SMNVEV (reference sequence). J was trimmed by 7 bases and V by 0 bases; bases with no gene match: 4. The CDR3 loop spans 15 amino acids. This CDR3 is CASSLSGLAGNEQFF. The CDR3 DNA sequence: TGTGCCAGCAGTTTATCGGGGCTAGCGGGGAATGAGCAGTTCTTC.

This clonotype was detected only a few times. The V gene is TRBV28, the J gene TRBJ2-7; 9 bases are a match to TRBD2. V trimming: 7 bases; J trimming: 5 bases; junction bases outside the gene matches: 9. The CDR3 runs 14 residues. The V gene's germline CDR1 is MDHEN and CDR2 SYDVKM. The CDR3 bases are TGTGCCAGCATCCCCGAGGGACTAGCTGACGAGCAGTACTTC. As protein: CASIPEGLADEQYF.

This clonotype was counted at least ten times. The chain carries TRBV29-1 and TRBJ2-7; D is possibly TRBD1 (5 bases). V was shortened by 7 bases and J by 4 bases, with 14 bases between the two germline ends. This CDR3 spans 12 amino acids. Germline CDR1 is SQVTM and CDR2 is ANQGSEA. DNA for the CDR3: TGCAGCGCCACCGGACAATATTACGAGCAGTACTTC. Translating gives CSATGQYYEQYF.

This clonotype was found many times. J is TRBJ2-2 and V is TRBV27; D is possibly TRBD2 (6 bases). Per the germline V gene, CDR1 is MNHEY and CDR2 is SMNVEV (reference sequence). The CDR3 has 14 residues. Trimming removed 6 bases at V and 4 bases at J, with 12 bases between. The CDR3 bases are TGTGCCAGCAGGAGGGACTGGCGCACCGGGGAGCTGTTTTTT. It specifies CASRRDWRTGELFF.

The chain combines TRBV6-5 with TRBJ2-3, with D uncertain. Germline lookup yields CDR1 MNHEY and CDR2 SVGAGI. The V and J ends lost 6 bases and 0 bases respectively, with 16 bases between them. CDR3 length equals 16 residues. CDR3 sequence reads: CASSPHPDRSTDTQYF. The CDR3 DNA follows: TGTGCCAGCAGCCCCCACCCCGACCGAAGCACAGATACGCAGTATTTT.